This T cell receptor (beta chain) was found in a study of shared clonotypes between healthy human individuals. From CD4+ cells came CD45RA+ naive and CD45RA-negative memory subsets. In replicate PCRs of sorted subsets, 150 to 200 ng DNA, roughly 31,000 T cell genomes, was used. Sequenced by immunoSEQ multiplex PCR; TCRdb stores in-frame clones only, minus some. The sample shows 600,000 to 800,000 clones, 72% of them seen only once. From germline, CDR1 is SGHNT and CDR2 YENEEA. This CDR3 has 12 amino acids. V lost 4 bases and J lost 0, with 0 bases in between. This sequence was found in a woman in her 30s in good health. The sequenced sample consisted of memory CD4+ T cells sorted from blood. Subset defined: CD45RA-negative fraction. The chain recombines TRBV11-3 with TRBJ2-2; D unresolved. The CDR3 protein is CASSSNTGELFF. The CDR3 nucleotides are TGTGCCAGCAGCTCGAACACCGGGGAGCTGTTTTTT.